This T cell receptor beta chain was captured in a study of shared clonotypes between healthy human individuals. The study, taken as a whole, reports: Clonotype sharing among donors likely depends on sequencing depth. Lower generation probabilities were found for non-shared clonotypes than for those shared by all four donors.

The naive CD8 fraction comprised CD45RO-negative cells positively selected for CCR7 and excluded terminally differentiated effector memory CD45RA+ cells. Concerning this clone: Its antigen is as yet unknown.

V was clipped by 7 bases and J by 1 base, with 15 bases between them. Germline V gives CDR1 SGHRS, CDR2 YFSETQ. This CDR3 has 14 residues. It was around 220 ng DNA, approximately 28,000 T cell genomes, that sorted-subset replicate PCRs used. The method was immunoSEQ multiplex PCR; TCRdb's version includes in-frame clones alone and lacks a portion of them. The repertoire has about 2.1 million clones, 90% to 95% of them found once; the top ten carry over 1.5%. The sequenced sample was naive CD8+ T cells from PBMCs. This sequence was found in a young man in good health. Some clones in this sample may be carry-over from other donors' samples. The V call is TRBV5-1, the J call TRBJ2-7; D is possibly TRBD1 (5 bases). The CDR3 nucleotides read TGCGCCAGCTCCAGGGCAGGCTCATCCTACGAGCAGTACTTC. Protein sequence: CASSRAGSSYEQYF.